The source of this T cell receptor beta chain is a study of blood T cell repertoires in COVID-19 (dated by TCRdb to about 2020). For the wider study: Samples covering the acute and convalescent phases of COVID-19 were provided by collaborators in the United States, Italy and Spain. Samples came from the ongoing ImmuneRACE study (first 160 participants) plus 1,254 subjects from 6 global collaborators. Sample metadata almost always included a de-identified subject ID, COVID-19 status, age in years and sex. The prospective study material was composed of cDNA or gDNA derived from T cells, B-cell-depleted T cells, or PBMCs. The repertoires were made available in a free public database intended to serve as a resource for research on the immune response to SARS-CoV-2. Where HLA class I and class II types were available, the types were taken from metadata supplied by the sample provider, not from assay-based typing. Deeply sampled blood TCRbeta repertoires from subjects exposed to, actively infected with, or recovered from COVID-19 were included in the dataset.

Overall study outcomes, separate from this receptor: How much clinical and demographic metadata was included differed by source and by participant, and the metadata was provided uncurated.

Whole blood was collected in K2EDTA tubes by collaborating institutions according to the institutions' own protocols. For TCRbeta analysis, collaborators shipped samples in one of three forms: frozen whole blood, isolated PBMCs, or DNA extracted from either of those sample types. TCRbeta CDR3 regions were amplified from genomic DNA by means of the immunoSEQ Assay, a bias-controlled multiplex PCR. From the authors' description of their analysis: The number of nucleated cells in each sample was estimated by amplification of reference gene primers within the assay. To quantify the absolute abundance of each unique TCRbeta CDR3 rearrangement, sequence reads were collapsed and filtered. For each sample, productive Simpson clonality was calculated by taking the square root of Simpson's diversity index across productive rearrangements. Not all clones reach the TCRdb copy of this immuneACCESS table, which keeps in-frame sequences only. Checked studies attribute under half of the gap to unresolved V genes and leave the rest unexplained. V and J calls and clone size follow that table, whereas D and trimming were derived from the DNA. The sample yields about 140,000 clones; 81% were counted once. In total, the top ten clones hold around 8.2% of the sample.

Worth noting for this clone: This clone's antigen is unknown. Per-base quality was not reported, and no clone a single base away is much larger than it.

CDR3 length: 15 amino acids, cysteine to phenylalanine. Only the CDR3 part of the read is kept: 45 bases, read in frame from the first base. CDR1 and CDR2 are read off the germline V gene (reference sequence) as MNHEY and SMNVEV. V is trimmed back by 5 bases and J by 5 bases, and the junction contains 10 bases that no gene match accounts for. The V and J segments used are TRBV27 and TRBJ2-5; 8 bases in the middle match TRBD1. The sample was peripheral blood. The TCR originated in a human donor in a cohort sampled during active COVID-19. The nucleotide sequence reads TGTGCCAGCAGTCCGAGGACAGGGTTCGTGGAGACCCAGTACTTC. Translated, this gives CASSPRTGFVETQYF.